These 10 T cell receptor beta chains originate from one sample sequenced in a study of shared clonotypes between healthy human individuals. Produced via immunoSEQ multiplex PCR; TCRdb's table is partial and in-frame only. The data contain 2,500,000 or so clones, roughly 92% of them seen just once; the ten biggest clones take up 0.3% to 0.45%. The sequenced material came from naive CD4+ T cells from PBMCs. Subset indicated: CD45RA+ positively selected. The receptors shown here come from a man between 18 and 35 years old in good health. Some clones in this sample may be carry-over from other donors' samples.

The gene calls are TRBV6-5 and TRBJ2-3; 9 nucleotides match TRBD2. Germline V gene sequence: CDR1 MNHEY, CDR2 SVGAGI. Trimming removed 4 bases from V and 3 bases from J; junction bases left unmatched: 2. This CDR3 is 14 amino acids long. DNA of the CDR3: TGTGCCAGCAGTTTTAGCGGGAGAACAGATACGCAGTATTTT. This translates into CASSFSGRTDTQYF.

The gene calls are TRBV30 and TRBJ1-4; no clear D. V was clipped by 3 bases and J by 10 bases, with 9 bases between them. There are 11 residues in the CDR3. CDR1 and CDR2 (germline): GTSNPN, SVGIG (reference sequence). As DNA, the CDR3 is TGTGCCTGGAGAGGTACGGTAAAACTGTTTTTT. Translated: CAWRGTVKLFF.

V and J are TRBV30 and TRBJ2-2, with TRBD2 identical over 7 bases. The CDR3 has 17 residues. V lost 0 bases, J lost 3 bases, and 10 bases stayed unmatched. The germline V gene has CDR1 GTSNPN and CDR2 SVGIG (reference sequence). The CDR3 reads CAWSVIRSGIDTGELFF. CDR3 DNA sequence: TGTGCCTGGAGTGTGATCAGGAGCGGGATAGACACCGGGGAGCTGTTTTTT.

This chain links TRBV4-3 with TRBJ2-1; D unclear. Trimming shortened V by 2 bases and J by 0 bases, and 8 bases separated the two germline ends. The CDR3 length is 15 residues. The germline gives CDR1 LGHNA, CDR2 YSLEER. Here the CDR3 DNA reads TGCGCCAGCAGCCAATACCAGAGCTCCTACAATGAGCAGTTCTTC. Translated, it gives CASSQYQSSYNEQFF.

CDR3 residues: CASSLGPTSGNTGELFF. CDR3 nucleotide sequence: TGTGCCAGCAGCTTAGGGCCGACTAGCGGGAACACCGGGGAGCTGTTTTTT. This chain joins TRBV7-2 and TRBJ2-2; 9 bases map to TRBD2. Germline values: CDR1 SGHTA, CDR2 FQGNSA. V gave up 1 base and J gave up 1 base; unmatched junction bases: 4. The CDR3 runs 17 residues.

For the CDR3, the DNA is TGTGCCAGCTCACCGATTAGGACAGGGACGGGCACCGGGGAGCTGTTTTTT. It is translated as CASSPIRTGTGTGELFF. This chain links TRBV18 with TRBJ2-2, with 8 bases identical to TRBD1. V dropped 3 bases and J dropped 4; count of bases not matched to a gene: 10. This CDR3 has 17 residues. Germline CDR1 reads KGHSH; CDR2 reads LQKENI.

CDR3 sequence: CASSVDLRENTEAFF. The CDR3 DNA reads TGTGCCAGCAGCGTAGATCTACGGGAGAACACTGAAGCTTTCTTT. This sequence joins TRBV9 and TRBJ1-1; D unclear. This CDR3 spans 15 amino acids. With 0 bases removed from V and 1 base from J, the gap between germline ends came to 10 bases. The germline CDR1 and CDR2 sequences are SGDLS and YYNGEE.

This chain uses TRBV19 with TRBJ1-1; no reliable D call. Between the trimmed V and J ends, which lost 2 bases and 6 bases, there was a span of 13 bases. This CDR3 comprises 14 residues. Germline V gene sequence: CDR1 LNHDA, CDR2 SQIVND (reference sequence). DNA of the CDR3: TGTGCCAGTAGTATACCGGACCGGCTAGCTGAAGCTTTCTTT. It specifies CASSIPDRLAEAFF. The complete variable domain, with remaining parts taken from reference TRBV19 and TRBJ1-1, reads DGGITQSPKYLFRKEGQNVTLSCEQNLNHDAMYWYRQDPGQGLRLIYYSQIVNDFQKGDIAEGYSVSREKKESFPLTVTSAQKNPTAFYLCASSIPDRLAEAFFGQGTRLTVV.

The chain uses TRBV10-3 and TRBJ1-1, with 7 bases lining up with TRBD1. Germline V gene lookup returns CDR1 ENHRY and CDR2 SYGVKD. The CDR3 loop spans 15 amino acids. Losses at the gene ends were 10 bases for V and 1 base for J; bases not matched to a gene: 12. The CDR3 is CATHNGQAPNTEAFF. The CDR3 DNA follows: TGTGCCACGCACAATGGACAGGCGCCGAACACTGAAGCTTTCTTT.

This chain uses TRBV6-5 with TRBJ1-5; D is possibly TRBD1 (6 bases). CDR3 size: 14 residues. V was trimmed by 4 bases and J by 0 bases, leaving 7 bases between them. Per germline, CDR1 MNHEY and CDR2 SVGAGI. The CDR3 protein is CASSSGVSNQPQHF. The CDR3 DNA follows: TGTGCCAGCAGTTCAGGGGTTAGCAATCAGCCCCAGCATTTT.